The rows below give T cell receptor beta chains drawn from one sample of a study of blood T cells in healthy people across ages. TCRdb independently ran MiXCR on the 5' RACE reads; one entry per CDR3 protein. The sample carries 1.5 million to 2 million distinct CDR3 sequences, 39% recorded once. Sequenced material: blood. The receptors here all came from a human donor in good health. Each CDR3 is given with its conserved first and last residue. The D gene is left open where the match is weak. Size is stated for part of the rows, as once, few or many counts, or as a class when the clone is expanded.

d_call: TRBD1
j_call: TRBJ1-1
clone_size: NA
v_call: TRBV6-5
cdr3_nt: TGTGCCAGCAGTTACTCGACAGGGCCCATGGCTGAAGCTTTCTTT
cdr3_aa: CASSYSTGPMAEAFF

d_call: TRBD2
j_call: TRBJ2-1
clone_size: NA
v_call: TRBV18
cdr3_nt: TGTGCCAGCCAACCGACAGCGGGGGAGTATGAGCAGTTCTTC
cdr3_aa: CASQPTAGEYEQFF

d_call: NA
j_call: TRBJ1-2
clone_size: few
v_call: TRBV18
cdr3_nt: TGTGCCAGCTCACTACCCGGTCGGTCGGGGGGCTACACCTTC
cdr3_aa: CASSLPGRSGGYTF

d_call: NA
j_call: TRBJ2-7
clone_size: NA
v_call: TRBV7-9
cdr3_nt: TGTGCCAACAGCATGAACAGGAGTAGCTACGAGCAGTACTTC
cdr3_aa: CANSMNRSSYEQYF

d_call: NA
j_call: TRBJ1-2
clone_size: few
v_call: TRBV20-1
cdr3_nt: TGCAGTGCTCTATCGGGGAGGCATGGCTACACCTTC
cdr3_aa: CSALSGRHGYTF

d_call: NA
j_call: TRBJ2-5
clone_size: NA
v_call: TRBV9
cdr3_nt: TGTGCCAGCACGAGGGCGCCTACTCCCGAAGAGACCCAGTACTTC
cdr3_aa: CASTRAPTPEETQYF

d_call: TRBD1
j_call: TRBJ2-5
clone_size: NA
v_call: TRBV29-1
cdr3_nt: TGCAGCGTTGAAGGAGGGGGCATCGAGACCCAGTACTTC
cdr3_aa: CSVEGGGIETQYF

d_call: NA
j_call: TRBJ2-1
clone_size: NA
v_call: TRBV20-1
cdr3_nt: TGCAGTGCCACCAGTGGCGCCCGAGGGGGAGCTGAGCAGTTCTTC
cdr3_aa: CSATSGARGGAEQFF

d_call: TRBD1
j_call: TRBJ1-1
clone_size: NA
v_call: TRBV20-1
cdr3_nt: TGCAGTGCTAGAGAAGGACAGGGTGCTAAAGCTTTCTTT
cdr3_aa: CSAREGQGAKAFF

d_call: NA
j_call: TRBJ2-3
clone_size: once
v_call: TRBV7-3
cdr3_nt: TGTGCCAGCAGCTCCGCCGGCTCCCGGCCAGGTACGCAGTATTTT
cdr3_aa: CASSSAGSRPGTQYF

d_call: NA
j_call: TRBJ2-5
clone_size: few
v_call: TRBV7-9
cdr3_nt: TGTGCCAGCAGCTCCAACATCTCGGTGGCTGTGGAGCAGTACTTC
cdr3_aa: CASSSNISVAVEQYF

d_call: TRBD2
j_call: TRBJ2-7
clone_size: few
v_call: TRBV20-1
cdr3_nt: TGCAGTGCTAATCGGGTGGCTAGCGGGGGGGTTACCTACGAGCAGTACTTC
cdr3_aa: CSANRVASGGVTYEQYF

d_call: TRBD1
j_call: TRBJ2-7
clone_size: NA
v_call: TRBV7-2
cdr3_nt: TGTGCCAGCAGCGGAATCGGGACAGCGAGGAGCTCCTACGAGCAGTACTTC
cdr3_aa: CASSGIGTARSSYEQYF

d_call: TRBD1
j_call: TRBJ1-2
clone_size: few
v_call: TRBV6-6
cdr3_nt: TGTGCCAGCAGTAACCAACGACAGGGTACCTATGGCTACACCTTC
cdr3_aa: CASSNQRQGTYGYTF

d_call: NA
j_call: TRBJ1-2
clone_size: NA
v_call: TRBV20-1
cdr3_nt: TGCAGTGCTAGAGCCATCGGAGGTGACTACACCTTC
cdr3_aa: CSARAIGGDYTF

d_call: TRBD2
j_call: TRBJ2-5
clone_size: NA
v_call: TRBV29-1
cdr3_nt: TGCAGCGTGGGGACTAGTGACGGGGAGACCCAGTACTTC
cdr3_aa: CSVGTSDGETQYF

d_call: NA
j_call: TRBJ1-2
clone_size: NA
v_call: TRBV12-3/TRBV12-4
cdr3_nt: TGTGCCAGCCTCGGGGCTGATGGCCACACCTTC
cdr3_aa: CASLGADGHTF

d_call: TRBD1
j_call: TRBJ1-1
clone_size: NA
v_call: TRBV20-1
cdr3_nt: TGCAGTGCTCAAGACAGGGGGAGTACTGAAGCTTTCTTT
cdr3_aa: CSAQDRGSTEAFF

d_call: TRBD1
j_call: TRBJ1-2
clone_size: few
v_call: TRBV5-6
cdr3_nt: TGTGCCAGCAATAATCAGGGGGCGCTTTTTGGAGTTGGCTACACCTTC
cdr3_aa: CASNNQGALFGVGYTF